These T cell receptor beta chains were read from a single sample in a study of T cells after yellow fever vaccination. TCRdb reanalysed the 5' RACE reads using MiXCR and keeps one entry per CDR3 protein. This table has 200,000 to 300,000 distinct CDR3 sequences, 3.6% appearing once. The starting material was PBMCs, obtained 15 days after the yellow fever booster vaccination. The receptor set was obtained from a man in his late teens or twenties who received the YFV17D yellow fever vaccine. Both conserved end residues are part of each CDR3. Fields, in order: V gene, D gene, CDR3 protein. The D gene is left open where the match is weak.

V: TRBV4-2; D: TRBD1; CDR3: CASSQSFQGAGNEKLFF
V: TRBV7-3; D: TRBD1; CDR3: CASSGQEEQFF
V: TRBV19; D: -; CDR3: CASSIVAGSEQFF
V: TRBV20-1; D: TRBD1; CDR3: CSARPGTAPF
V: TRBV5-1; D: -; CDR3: CASYANGGTDTQYF
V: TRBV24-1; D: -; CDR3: CATSDLPSGSLSGTQYF
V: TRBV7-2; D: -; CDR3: CASSLQGSASEAFF
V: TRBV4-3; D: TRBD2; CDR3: CASSQELAGGPTDTQYF
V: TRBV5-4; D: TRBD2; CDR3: CASSSPGGAQETQYF
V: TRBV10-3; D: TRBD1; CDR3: CAISEDLQGAYGYTF
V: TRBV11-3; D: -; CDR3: CASSSRLGSGANVLTF
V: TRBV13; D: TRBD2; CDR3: CASERGGSYEQYF
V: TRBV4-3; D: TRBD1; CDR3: CASSQTITGGEKLFF